The 28 T cell receptor beta chains in this list originate from one sample, sequenced in a study of shared clonotypes between healthy human individuals. The assay was immunoSEQ multiplex PCR, and TCRdb's table has in-frame clones only and misses some. The sample holds about 2,500,000 clones, just over 90% seen once. Source material: naive CD4+ T cells sorted from blood. The subset was: CD45RA+ positively selected. The receptors here all came from a man between 18 and 35 years old in good health.

This clone was found once. This chain connects TRBV18 to TRBJ2-7; a possible D gene is TRBD1 (8 bases). This CDR3 contains 13 residues. The germline V gene encodes CDR1 KGHSH and CDR2 LQKENI. Trimming removed 8 bases at V and 7 bases at J, with 18 bases between. CDR3 in DNA: TGTGCCAGCCTACTAGACAGGGGAGGGGAGCAGTACTTC. Translated: CASLLDRGGEQYF.

For this clone: Other DNA sequences within the sample encode an identical CDR3. V gene TRBV30 combines with J gene TRBJ2-7; tentative D call: TRBD2 (5 bases). Germline V CDR1 and CDR2: GTSNPN, SVGIG (reference sequence). This CDR3 spans 13 amino acids. V was cut by 0 bases and J by 0 bases, with 6 bases left in between. CDR3 loop: CAWSVGSSYEQYF. The CDR3 DNA reads as TGTGCCTGGAGTGTAGGGAGCTCCTACGAGCAGTACTTC.

This chain connects TRBV5-1 to TRBJ2-2, with 8 bases matching TRBD2. J was trimmed by 6 bases and V by 2 bases; bases with no gene match: 9. Germline-derived CDR1 and CDR2 are SGHRS and YFSETQ. This CDR3 comprises 16 residues. The CDR3 reads CASSFLGLVSSGELFF. For the CDR3, the DNA is TGCGCCAGCAGCTTCTTGGGACTAGTTAGTTCCGGGGAGCTGTTTTTT.

CDR3 region: CASSFNSGQINTEAFF. The CDR3 coding sequence is TGTGCCAGCAGCTTTAACTCGGGACAGATTAACACTGAAGCTTTCTTT. The V and J genes are TRBV5-5 and TRBJ1-1; the match to TRBD1 covers 7 bases. This CDR3 is built from 16 residues. Germline values: CDR1 SGHKS, CDR2 YYEKEE (reference sequence). The J segment lost 2 bases and the V segment lost 2 bases, leaving 9 bases of the junction unmatched.

This clone was detected once. The chain uses TRBV5-1 and TRBJ1-2; TRBD1 agrees at 8 bases. The CDR3 loop spans 13 amino acids. Germline trimming cut 0 bases from V and 6 bases from J; bases unmatched to any gene: 1. CDR1 and CDR2 from the germline V gene are SGHRS and YFSETQ. CDR3 nucleotides: TGCGCCAGCAGCTTGGTACAGGGGGATGGCTACACCTTC. Translated: CASSLVQGDGYTF.

The chain combines TRBV27 with TRBJ2-5, with D maybe TRBD2 (6 bases). This CDR3 is 20 amino acids long. The germline gives CDR1 MNHEY, CDR2 SMNVEV (reference sequence). V was pared by 0 bases and J by 1 base, with 24 bases between. The CDR3 loop is CASSLSRQTSLRGLQETQYF. CDR3 in DNA: TGTGCCAGCAGTTTATCTCGACAGACTTCACTACGGGGACTCCAAGAGACCCAGTACTTC.

This chain links TRBV27 with TRBJ2-1; 7 bases match TRBD1. V gave up 5 bases and J gave up 8 bases; unmatched junction bases: 9. Germline V gives CDR1 MNHEY, CDR2 SMNVEV (reference sequence). The length of the CDR3 is 14 residues. Here the CDR3 DNA reads TGTGCCAGCAGTGGCCGGACAGGTATCGATGAGCAGTTCTTC. Translated: CASSGRTGIDEQFF.

The chain is built from TRBV19 and TRBJ2-7; tentative D call: TRBD2 (5 bases). Germline CDR1 and CDR2: LNHDA and SQIVND (reference sequence). The V end was cut by 4 bases, the J end by 2 bases, with 9 bases between. The CDR3 contains 13 residues. CDR3 amino acids: CASSREKTYEQYF. The CDR3, as DNA: TGTGCCAGTAGTAGGGAGAAAACCTACGAGCAGTACTTC.

The rearrangement links TRBV19 to TRBJ2-1; 8 nucleotides line up with TRBD2. The germline gives CDR1 LNHDA, CDR2 SQIVND (reference sequence). Losses at the gene ends were 2 bases for V and 1 base for J; bases not matched to a gene: 10. The CDR3 loop spans 18 amino acids. Written as DNA, the CDR3 is TGTGCCAGTAGTATAATTAGGTCGGGAGGGGGGTCCTACAATGAGCAGTTCTTC. Translation: CASSIIRSGGGSYNEQFF.

The genes are TRBV25-1 and TRBJ2-3; tentatively, D is TRBD2 (7 bases). From germline, CDR1 is MGHDK and CDR2 SYGVNS. The V and J ends lost 8 bases and 3 bases respectively, with 21 bases between them. The CDR3 extends over 16 amino acids. The CDR3 DNA sequence: TGTGCCAGCCAAGACACAACCGGGGGGCTAACAGATACGCAGTATTTT. This gives the protein CASQDTTGGLTDTQYF. The full variable domain, with the rest looked up from reference TRBV25-1 and TRBJ2-3, is EADIYQTPRYLVIGTGKKITLECSQTMGHDKMYWYQQDPGMELHLIHYSYGVNSTEKGDLSSESTVSRIRTEHFPLTLESARPSHTSQYLCASQDTTGGLTDTQYFGPGTRLTVL.

V is TRBV7-5 and J is TRBJ1-6; TRBD1, the table's D call, lacks a check against the DNA. TRBV7-5 is noted as a pseudogene. The CDR3 spans 22 residues. CDR3 nucleotide sequence: TGTGCCAGAAGCTTAGCCGAACAGGGCCCCAACACGAGTAGCTCCTATAATTCACCCCTCCACTTT. This translates into CARSLAEQGPNTSSSYNSPLHF.

The gene calls are TRBV10-3 and TRBJ2-5; TRBD2 aligns across 11 bases. Germline-derived CDR1 and CDR2 are ENHRY and SYGVKD. After removal of 3 bases from V and 4 bases from J, the junction contained 4 bases not matched to a gene. The CDR3 spans 15 residues. The CDR3 DNA is TGTGCCATCAGTGATACCGGGACTAGCGGAGAGACCCAGTACTTC. It is translated as CAISDTGTSGETQYF.

The CDR3 DNA follows: TGTGCCAGCAGCTTAGATAACTTGGCGGACTTTAACTATGGCTACACCTTC. Protein: CASSLDNLADFNYGYTF. The rearrangement uses TRBV7-8 and TRBJ1-2, with no clear D. The CDR3 consists of 17 residues. Trimming removed 1 base from V and 1 base from J, with 16 bases in between. CDR1 and CDR2 from the germline V gene are SGHVS and FQNEAQ.

The table lists this clone with a count of one. The J gene is TRBJ1-3, the V gene TRBV7-2, with D hard to call. V lost 1 base to trimming and J lost 1 base, with 8 bases between them. The CDR3 runs 15 residues. Germline V gene data show CDR1 as SGHTA and CDR2 as FQGNSA. CDR3 region: CASSLEHHSGNTIYF. The DNA for the CDR3 is TGTGCCAGCAGCTTAGAGCACCATTCTGGAAACACCATATATTTT.

This clone has a single count. Other DNA sequences in the sample encode the same CDR3. The chain couples TRBV28 to TRBJ1-1; D possibly corresponds to TRBD1 (6 bases). V lost 2 bases and J 0 bases, leaving 10 bases between the germline ends. The CDR3 is made up of 15 amino acids. Germline loops: CDR1 MDHEN, CDR2 SYDVKM. Here the CDR3 DNA reads TGTGCCAGCAGTTTAGGGGGCCTGATGAACACTGAAGCTTTCTTT. This translates into CASSLGGLMNTEAFF.

J is TRBJ2-2 and V is TRBV5-1; 11 bases align to TRBD2. Germline trimming cut 1 base from V and 4 bases from J; bases unmatched to any gene: 9. CDR3 size: 18 residues. Germline loops: CDR1 SGHRS, CDR2 YFSETQ. CDR3 loop: CASSLNLAGGQSTGELFF. CDR3 in DNA: TGCGCCAGCAGCTTGAACCTAGCGGGGGGCCAAAGCACCGGGGAGCTGTTTTTT.

Of note for this clone: Other DNA sequences within the sample encode an identical CDR3. This chain joins TRBV18 and TRBJ1-3; D not resolved. Germline assignment: CDR1 KGHSH and CDR2 LQKENI. With 2 bases removed from V and 1 base from J, the gap between germline ends came to 6 bases. This CDR3 region has 14 residues. The CDR3 nucleotides are TGTGCCAGCTCACCAGGAAATTCTGGAAACACCATATATTTT. Amino acid sequence: CASSPGNSGNTIYF. Complete variable domain (other parts from reference TRBV18 and TRBJ1-3): NAGVMQNPRHLVRRRGQEARLRCSPMKGHSHVYWYRQLPEEGLKFMVYLQKENIIDESGMPKERFSAEFPKEGPSILRIQQVVRGDSAAYFCASSPGNSGNTIYFGEGSWLTVV.

V usage is TRBV7-2 and J usage is TRBJ2-7; TRBD1 matches at 12 bases. Unmatched junction bases numbered 5, after V lost 1 base and J lost 7 bases. The CDR3 runs to 15 residues. Germline V gene data show CDR1 as SGHTA and CDR2 as FQGNSA. DNA for the CDR3: TGTGCCAGCAGCTTAGTGGGGACAGGGGGCGGGGAGCAGTACTTC. Protein sequence: CASSLVGTGGGEQYF.

This clone was observed once. The J gene is TRBJ2-7, the V gene TRBV2, with D unclear. This CDR3 is built from 15 residues. Per the germline V gene, CDR1 is SNHLY and CDR2 is FYNNEI. The ends were cut back, 2 bases at V and 2 bases at J, with 13 bases in the middle. DNA of the CDR3: TGTGCCAGCAGTGAAAGCAGCGTTAGGGCCTACGAGCAGTACTTC. It encodes CASSESSVRAYEQYF.

The chain joins TRBV5-4 to TRBJ2-1; D could derive from TRBD1 or TRBD2 (5 bases each). The CDR3 totals 17 residues. V lost 0 bases and J 2 bases, leaving 15 bases between the germline ends. Germline CDR1 is SGHNT and CDR2 is YYREEE (reference sequence). The CDR3 DNA reads as TGTGCCAGCAGCTTGGCCACGGGACCACAAACCTACAATGAGCAGTTCTTC. Protein sequence: CASSLATGPQTYNEQFF.

The chain is built from TRBV19 and TRBJ1-2; TRBD1 is a possible D gene (5 bases). The CDR3 runs 15 residues. Trimming took off 0 bases at V and 5 bases at J, with 13 bases between the two ends. In germline, CDR1 is LNHDA, CDR2 SQIVND (reference sequence). The CDR3 DNA follows: TGTGCCAGTAGTATAGACGGCGGTCCAGGGTATGGCTACACCTTC. Translating it yields CASSIDGGPGYGYTF.

This clone was counted once. This chain connects TRBV10-3 to TRBJ2-7, with 9 bases that match TRBD1. V lost 6 bases, J lost 6 bases, and 3 bases stayed unmatched. From germline, CDR1 is ENHRY and CDR2 SYGVKD. The CDR3 extends over 12 amino acids. CDR3 in DNA: TGTGCCATCAGAGACAGGGGGACCGAGCAGTACTTC. It is translated as CAIRDRGTEQYF.

The chain carries TRBV28 and TRBJ1-1, with D possibly matching TRBD1 (6 bases). From germline, CDR1 is MDHEN and CDR2 SYDVKM. V was shortened by 5 bases and J by 0 bases, with 16 bases between the two germline ends. This CDR3 is built from 16 residues. CDR3 sequence reads: CASSIGGGYMNTEAFF. CDR3 in DNA: TGTGCCAGCAGTATCGGGGGGGGCTACATGAACACTGAAGCTTTCTTT.

The chain carries TRBV19 and TRBJ1-2; possible D gene TRBD1, 5 bases. The CDR3 length is 12 residues. Per the germline V gene, CDR1 is LNHDA and CDR2 is SQIVND (reference sequence). The V end was cut by 10 bases, the J end by 5 bases, with 14 bases between. Here the CDR3 DNA reads TGTGCCACCCTAACAGGAACTTATGGCTACACCTTC. Translating it yields CATLTGTYGYTF.

The rearrangement uses TRBV6-5 and TRBJ2-7, with 9 positions matching TRBD1. CDR3 length: 14 residues. Trimming at V came to 5 bases and at J to 6 bases, leaving 8 bases not matched to a gene. The germline CDR1 and CDR2 sequences are MNHEY and SVGAGI. The CDR3 sequence is CASSPGQGMSEQYF. The CDR3 DNA reads as TGTGCCAGCAGTCCGGGACAGGGAATGTCCGAGCAGTACTTC.

CDR3 loop: CASSLEGGAGDTQYF. In nucleotides, the CDR3 is TGCGCCAGCAGCTTGGAAGGGGGCGCAGGGGATACGCAGTATTTT. This rearrangement joins TRBV5-1 to TRBJ2-3; 7 bases align to TRBD1. The CDR3 length is 15 residues. Per germline, CDR1 SGHRS and CDR2 YFSETQ. The V gene end was trimmed by 0 bases and the J gene end by 6 bases; junction bases not matched to a gene: 7. Full variable domain (remainder filled in from reference TRBV5-1 and TRBJ2-3): KAGVTQTPRYLIKTRGQQVTLSCSPISGHRSVSWYQQTPGQGLQFLFEYFSETQRNKGNFPGRFSGRQFSNSRSEMNVSTLELGDSALYLCASSLEGGAGDTQYFGPGTRLTVL.

In regard to this clone: Different DNA sequences within this sample yield the same CDR3. The CDR3 coding sequence is TGTGCCAGCAGTTTATCACAGGGGTCCTACGAGCAGTACTTC. Translation gives CASSLSQGSYEQYF. This chain joins TRBV27 and TRBJ2-7, with 7 bases lining up with TRBD1. Germline CDR1 reads MNHEY; CDR2 reads SMNVEV (reference sequence). The CDR3 has 14 amino acids. With 0 bases clipped from V and 1 base from J, the junction kept 0 bases outside the gene matches.

The rearrangement links TRBV25-1 to TRBJ2-1; TRBD2 agrees at 11 bases. From germline, CDR1 is MGHDK and CDR2 SYGVNS. The CDR3 covers 16 residues. V lost 6 bases, J lost 4 bases, and 8 bases stayed unmatched. The DNA for the CDR3 is TGTGCCAGCAGAAAGGATGGGACTAGCGGTTACAATGAGCAGTTCTTC. As protein: CASRKDGTSGYNEQFF.